The T cell receptor beta chain described here comes from a study of immune evolution from preneoplasia to lung adenocarcinoma. Trimming removed 3 bases from V and 8 bases from J; junction bases left unmatched: 10. The CDR3 spans 15 residues. Germline CDR1 reads KGHSH; CDR2 reads LQKENI. As concerns this clone: Its antigen is still unknown.

Libraries were prepared by immunoSEQ multiplex PCR; TCRdb keeps only in-frame clonotypes and omits some of them. Here the sample spans several thousand clones, roughly 80% being singletons. Overall study findings and caveats: Clonality was highest in normal lung, lower in later-stage lesions apparently.

Sequenced input: FFPE normal lung tissue adjacent to the tumor. This receptor was taken from a person aged 50 or older with lung adenocarcinoma. This chain uses TRBV18 with TRBJ1-2; 9 bases fit TRBD1. CDR3 in amino acids: CASSPGQGEGRGYTF. In DNA form, the CDR3 reads TGTGCCAGCTCACCGGGACAGGGAGAAGGACGCGGCTACACCTTC. Together with reference TRBV18 and TRBJ1-2, the CDR3 gives the full variable domain: NAGVMQNPRHLVRRRGQEARLRCSPMKGHSHVYWYRQLPEEGLKFMVYLQKENIIDESGMPKERFSAEFPKEGPSILRIQQVVRGDSAAYFCASSPGQGEGRGYTFGSGTRLTVV.